Listed below are T cell receptor beta chains from one sample, sequenced in a study of Graves' ophthalmopathy and Graves' hyperthyroidism. Each CDR3 protein is one row after TCRdb ran MiXCR on the multiplex PCR reads. The sample has around 600,000 distinct CDR3 sequences, under 50% seen once. The sample was peripheral blood. These receptor sequences come from an adult man with Graves' ophthalmopathy. CDR3s include the opening cysteine and the closing phenylalanine or tryptophan. A D gene is named only where the DNA matches it firmly. Where a row states a size, it is once, few, many or the class of an expanded clone; other rows omit it.

clone size: many
D gene: .
J gene: TRBJ2-5
V gene: TRBV20-1
CDR3 protein: CSARIGEGAQYF
CDR3 DNA: TGCAGTGCTAGGATCGGGGAGGGGGCCCAGTACTTC

clone size: once
D gene: .
J gene: TRBJ2-7
V gene: TRBV20-1
CDR3 protein: CSAQKQGGDGYEQYF
CDR3 DNA: TGCAGTGCTCAAAAACAGGGGGGGGATGGCTACGAGCAGTACTTC

clone size: .
D gene: .
J gene: TRBJ2-7
V gene: TRBV7-9
CDR3 protein: CASSLVGDRYEQYF
CDR3 DNA: TGTGCCAGCAGCTTAGTAGGGGACCGCTACGAGCAGTACTTC

clone size: .
D gene: .
J gene: TRBJ1-4
V gene: TRBV7-3
CDR3 protein: CASSLVLQGISLPTNEKLFF
CDR3 DNA: TGTGCCAGCAGCTTAGTTCTACAGGGTATAAGCCTCCCAACTAATGAAAAACTGTTTTTT

clone size: many
D gene: TRBD1
J gene: TRBJ2-5
V gene: TRBV6-6
CDR3 protein: CASSRTGLGQETQYF
CDR3 DNA: TGTGCCAGCAGTCGGACAGGGCTAGGGCAAGAGACCCAGTACTTC

clone size: .
D gene: TRBD1
J gene: TRBJ1-6
V gene: TRBV9
CDR3 protein: CASSRGTGGDSPLHF
CDR3 DNA: TGTGCCAGCAGCCGAGGGACAGGGGGCGATTCACCCCTCCACTTT

clone size: .
D gene: .
J gene: TRBJ2-1
V gene: TRBV7-3
CDR3 protein: CASSLEWGDEQFF
CDR3 DNA: TGTGCCAGCAGCTTAGAGTGGGGGGATGAGCAGTTCTTC

clone size: many
D gene: TRBD1
J gene: TRBJ1-1
V gene: TRBV10-3
CDR3 protein: CAISQGARDTEAFF
CDR3 DNA: TGTGCCATCAGCCAGGGGGCGCGGGACACTGAAGCTTTCTTT

clone size: many
D gene: .
J gene: TRBJ2-7
V gene: TRBV19
CDR3 protein: CASSINRFSYEQYF
CDR3 DNA: TGTGCCAGTAGTATAAACAGGTTCTCCTACGAGCAGTACTTC

clone size: .
D gene: .
J gene: TRBJ2-7
V gene: TRBV4-1
CDR3 protein: CASSQDWGTYEQYF
CDR3 DNA: TGTGCCAGCAGCCAAGATTGGGGGACCTACGAGCAGTACTTC

clone size: many
D gene: TRBD1
J gene: TRBJ2-7
V gene: TRBV29-1
CDR3 protein: CSVGGGQGAYEQYF
CDR3 DNA: TGCAGCGTGGGGGGAGGACAGGGGGCCTACGAGCAGTACTTC

clone size: many
D gene: .
J gene: TRBJ2-5
V gene: TRBV4-2
CDR3 protein: CASSQEGKTQYF
CDR3 DNA: TGTGCCAGCAGCCAAGAGGGGAAGACCCAGTACTTC

clone size: .
D gene: .
J gene: TRBJ1-2
V gene: TRBV29-1
CDR3 protein: CSVEENVYGYTF
CDR3 DNA: TGCAGCGTTGAAGAAAACGTCTATGGCTACACCTTC

clone size: .
D gene: .
J gene: TRBJ1-1
V gene: TRBV10-1
CDR3 protein: CASSESWGENTEAFF
CDR3 DNA: TGCGCCAGCAGTGAGTCGTGGGGAGAGAACACTGAAGCTTTCTTT

clone size: .
D gene: .
J gene: TRBJ1-5
V gene: TRBV20-1
CDR3 protein: CSAYDRNNQPQHF
CDR3 DNA: TGCAGTGCATACGACAGGAACAATCAGCCCCAGCATTTT

clone size: .
D gene: TRBD1
J gene: TRBJ1-6
V gene: TRBV9
CDR3 protein: CASSQGRGSSPLHF
CDR3 DNA: TGTGCCAGCAGCCAAGGCAGGGGGTCTTCACCCCTCCACTTT

clone size: few
D gene: .
J gene: TRBJ2-2
V gene: TRBV13
CDR3 protein: CASSLAFTGELFF
CDR3 DNA: TGTGCCAGCAGCTTAGCATTCACCGGGGAGCTGTTTTTT

clone size: .
D gene: .
J gene: TRBJ2-7
V gene: TRBV4-2
CDR3 protein: CASSQERTESYEQYF
CDR3 DNA: TGTGCCAGCAGCCAAGAAAGAACTGAAAGCTACGAGCAGTACTTC

clone size: many
D gene: .
J gene: TRBJ1-1
V gene: TRBV29-1
CDR3 protein: CSVEDTEAFF
CDR3 DNA: TGCAGCGTTGAGGACACTGAAGCTTTCTTT

clone size: many
D gene: .
J gene: TRBJ2-7
V gene: TRBV7-3
CDR3 protein: CASRSDAGYEQYF
CDR3 DNA: TGTGCCAGCAGGTCCGATGCTGGCTACGAGCAGTACTTC

clone size: many
D gene: TRBD1
J gene: TRBJ1-1
V gene: TRBV7-9
CDR3 protein: CASSEQGAEAFF
CDR3 DNA: TGTGCCAGCAGTGAACAGGGGGCTGAAGCTTTCTTT

clone size: few
D gene: .
J gene: TRBJ1-1
V gene: TRBV12-3/TRBV12-4
CDR3 protein: CASSFRVANTEAFF
CDR3 DNA: TGTGCCAGCAGTTTCAGGGTAGCGAACACTGAAGCTTTCTTT

clone size: .
D gene: TRBD1
J gene: TRBJ1-5
V gene: TRBV10-3
CDR3 protein: CASRNRDRAYSNQPQHF
CDR3 DNA: TGTGCCAGCAGAAACCGGGACAGGGCTTATAGCAATCAGCCCCAGCATTTT

clone size: many
D gene: .
J gene: TRBJ1-5
V gene: TRBV20-1
CDR3 protein: CSASGRGVTQPQHF
CDR3 DNA: TGCAGTGCAAGTGGACGGGGGGTCACTCAGCCCCAGCATTTT

clone size: .
D gene: TRBD1
J gene: TRBJ1-1
V gene: TRBV10-3
CDR3 protein: CASSRPSGTGNTEAFF
CDR3 DNA: TGTGCCAGCAGCCGCCCGTCCGGGACAGGGAACACTGAAGCTTTCTTT

clone size: few
D gene: TRBD1
J gene: TRBJ2-5
V gene: TRBV4-3
CDR3 protein: CASSQARDRGVETQYF
CDR3 DNA: TGCGCCAGCAGCCAAGCCCGGGACAGGGGGGTCGAGACCCAGTACTTC

clone size: .
D gene: .
J gene: TRBJ1-5
V gene: TRBV12-3/TRBV12-4
CDR3 protein: CASSLSTEYQPQHF
CDR3 DNA: TGTGCCAGCAGTTTATCGACAGAATATCAGCCCCAGCATTTT

clone size: .
D gene: TRBD1
J gene: TRBJ2-3
V gene: TRBV7-9
CDR3 protein: CASSSGQGSADTQYF
CDR3 DNA: TGTGCCAGCAGCTCGGGACAGGGGTCGGCAGATACGCAGTATTTT

clone size: .
D gene: .
J gene: TRBJ1-6
V gene: TRBV15
CDR3 protein: CATSSARDPDNSPLHF
CDR3 DNA: TGTGCCACCAGCAGTGCTCGGGACCCAGATAATTCACCCCTCCACTTT

clone size: .
D gene: TRBD2
J gene: TRBJ2-3
V gene: TRBV11-1
CDR3 protein: CASSLASGGVSDTQYF
CDR3 DNA: TGTGCCAGCAGCTTAGCTAGCGGGGGGGTGTCAGATACGCAGTATTTT

clone size: .
D gene: TRBD2
J gene: TRBJ2-3
V gene: TRBV11-2
CDR3 protein: CASSPRSGGSYNTQYF
CDR3 DNA: TGTGCCAGCAGCCCTAGGAGCGGGGGGTCATATAATACGCAGTATTTT

clone size: many
D gene: .
J gene: TRBJ2-5
V gene: TRBV20-1
CDR3 protein: CSARKGIEETQYF
CDR3 DNA: TGCAGTGCTAGAAAGGGGATCGAAGAGACCCAGTACTTC

clone size: many
D gene: TRBD1
J gene: TRBJ1-5
V gene: TRBV7-2
CDR3 protein: CASSRQGNSNQPQHF
CDR3 DNA: TGTGCCAGCAGCAGACAGGGCAATAGCAATCAGCCCCAGCATTTT

clone size: many
D gene: .
J gene: TRBJ2-5
V gene: TRBV9
CDR3 protein: CASSFAPRAGIQETQYF
CDR3 DNA: TGTGCCAGCAGCTTTGCACCCCGGGCAGGCATACAAGAGACCCAGTACTTC

clone size: many
D gene: .
J gene: TRBJ1-2
V gene: TRBV20-1
CDR3 protein: CSARADRNYGYTF
CDR3 DNA: TGCAGTGCTAGAGCGGACAGAAACTATGGCTACACCTTC

clone size: .
D gene: .
J gene: TRBJ1-3
V gene: TRBV9
CDR3 protein: CASSQARAGRPSSGNTIYF
CDR3 DNA: TGTGCCAGCAGCCAAGCCAGGGCAGGCCGCCCGAGCTCTGGAAACACCATATATTTT

clone size: .
D gene: .
J gene: TRBJ2-7
V gene: TRBV29-1
CDR3 protein: CSAQGGQNYEQYF
CDR3 DNA: TGCAGCGCCCAAGGGGGACAAAACTACGAGCAGTACTTC

clone size: many
D gene: .
J gene: TRBJ2-5
V gene: TRBV7-2
CDR3 protein: CASTSTPGLQETQYF
CDR3 DNA: TGTGCCAGCACCTCGACTCCGGGACTTCAAGAGACCCAGTACTTC

clone size: .
D gene: .
J gene: TRBJ2-7
V gene: TRBV7-9
CDR3 protein: CASSSASVRPEQYF
CDR3 DNA: TGTGCCAGCAGTTCGGCTAGCGTGAGGCCCGAGCAGTACTTC

clone size: .
D gene: .
J gene: TRBJ2-7
V gene: TRBV29-1
CDR3 protein: CSVEKGSASYEQYF
CDR3 DNA: TGCAGCGTTGAAAAGGGATCGGCCTCCTACGAGCAGTACTTC

clone size: .
D gene: .
J gene: TRBJ1-2
V gene: TRBV12-5
CDR3 protein: CASGLPAGRSGYTF
CDR3 DNA: TGTGCTAGTGGTTTGCCGGCGGGGCGGAGTGGCTACACCTTC

clone size: .
D gene: .
J gene: TRBJ2-3
V gene: TRBV5-1
CDR3 protein: CASSFISAADTQYF
CDR3 DNA: TGCGCCAGCAGCTTCATCTCCGCAGCCGATACGCAGTATTTT

clone size: many
D gene: .
J gene: TRBJ2-5
V gene: TRBV11-2
CDR3 protein: CASSLNPASEATQYF
CDR3 DNA: TGTGCCAGCAGCTTAAACCCGGCCAGCGAGGCGACCCAGTACTTC

clone size: few
D gene: .
J gene: TRBJ2-7
V gene: TRBV9
CDR3 protein: CASSLDRTANLYYEQYF
CDR3 DNA: TGTGCCAGCAGCCTTGATCGGACAGCTAATCTTTACTACGAGCAGTACTTC

clone size: few
D gene: .
J gene: TRBJ2-5
V gene: TRBV7-9
CDR3 protein: CASSQDLRGAIQETQYF
CDR3 DNA: TGCGCCAGCAGCCAAGATCTACGGGGGGCAATACAAGAGACCCAGTACTTC